The present entry profiles one T cell receptor (beta chain) with its context. The source of the sample is a study of blood T cell repertoires in COVID-19. The germline V gene encodes CDR1 SGHNT and CDR2 YENEEA. V lost 1 base to trimming and J lost 4 bases, with 14 bases between them. The CDR3 consists of 15 residues. Clones were read by immunoSEQ multiplex PCR, and TCRdb kept only the in-frame ones, dropping some. The table includes tens of thousands of clones, roughly 90% detected once. The clonotype comes from a woman older than 75 with acute or convalescent COVID-19. The specimen was peripheral blood. The V gene is TRBV11-3, the J gene TRBJ2-7, with D perhaps matching TRBD1 (6 bases). The CDR3 nucleotides read TGTGCCAGCAGCTTAGCGGGAACAGGGCTTTACGAGCAGTACTTC. Its protein product is CASSLAGTGLYEQYF.